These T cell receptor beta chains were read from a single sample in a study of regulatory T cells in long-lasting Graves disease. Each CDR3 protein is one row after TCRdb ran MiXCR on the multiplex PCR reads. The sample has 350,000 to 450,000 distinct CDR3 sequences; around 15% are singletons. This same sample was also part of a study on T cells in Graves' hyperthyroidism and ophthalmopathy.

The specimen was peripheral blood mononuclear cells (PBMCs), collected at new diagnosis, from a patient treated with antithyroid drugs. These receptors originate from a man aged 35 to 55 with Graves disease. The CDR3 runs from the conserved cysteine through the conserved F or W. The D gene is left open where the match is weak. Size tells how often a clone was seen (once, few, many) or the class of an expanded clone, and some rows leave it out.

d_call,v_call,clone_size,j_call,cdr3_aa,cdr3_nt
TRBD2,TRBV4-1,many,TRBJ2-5,CASTKGLAVETQYF,TGCGCCAGCACGAAGGGGCTAGCGGTAGAGACCCAGTACTTC
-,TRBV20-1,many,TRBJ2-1,CSFPAGNYNEQFF,TGCAGTTTTCCAGCGGGCAACTACAATGAGCAGTTCTTC
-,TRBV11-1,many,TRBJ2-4,CASSPARSYRDLAKNIQYF,TGTGCCAGCAGTCCCGCGAGGTCTTACAGGGACCTAGCCAAAAACATTCAGTACTTC
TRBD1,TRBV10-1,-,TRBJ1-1,CASSENRGQGARTTIEAFF,TGCGCCAGCAGTGAGAACCGGGGACAGGGGGCTCGTACTACGATCGAAGCTTTCTTT
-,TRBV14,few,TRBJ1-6,CASSQARFIYSPLHF,TGTGCCAGCAGCCAAGCCAGATTCATATACTCACCCCTCCACTTT
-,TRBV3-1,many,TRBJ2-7,CASSQDQLALEQYF,TGTGCCAGCAGCCAAGATCAGCTAGCGCTCGAGCAGTACTTC
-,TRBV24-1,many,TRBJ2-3,CATSDSRGHTQYF,TGTGCCACCAGTGATTCGAGGGGTCATACGCAGTATTTT
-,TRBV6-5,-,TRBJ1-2,CASSYPGREETNTF,TGTGCCAGCAGTTACCCTGGACGGGAAGAAACCAACACCTTC
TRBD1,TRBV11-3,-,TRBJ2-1,CASSPRQGYNEQFF,TGTGCCAGCAGCCCGCGACAGGGCTACAATGAGCAGTTCTTC
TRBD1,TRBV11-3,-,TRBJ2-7,CASSGTGGLYEQYF,TGTGCCAGCAGTGGAACAGGGGGCCTATACGAGCAGTACTTC
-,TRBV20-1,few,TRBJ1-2,CSARTFNYGYTF,TGCAGTGCTAGGACCTTCAACTATGGCTACACCTTC
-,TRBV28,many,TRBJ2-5,CASSPPTGDPAGTQYF,TGTGCCAGCAGTCCGCCGACAGGTGACCCCGCGGGGACCCAGTACTTC
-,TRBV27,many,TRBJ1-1,CASSLWAGLVGTEAFF,TGTGCCAGCAGTTTATGGGCAGGGTTGGTGGGCACTGAAGCTTTCTTT